Detailed here is one TCR beta chain. This entry is derived from a study of human CD4 T cells and Enterobacteriaceae. All CD4+ cells other than CD45RA+CCR7+CD95- naive cells were sorted as memory, over 95% pure. V was pared by 0 bases and J by 4 bases, with 12 bases between. The CDR3 is made up of 14 amino acids. Germline lookup yields CDR1 SQVTM and CDR2 ANQGSEA. The repertoire was sequenced with immunoSEQ multiplex PCR; TCRdb's copy has only in-frame clones and lacks some. Of about 29,000 clones in the sample, approximately 82% are singletons; the top ten hold approximately 1.5%. This clonotype was obtained from a human donor in good health. The chain links TRBV29-1 to TRBJ1-1; unclear D gene. Sequencing used memory CD4+ T cells from blood. The CDR3 DNA follows: TGCAGCGTTGAAGAGAGATTTGTGGGCACTGAAGCTTTCTTT. Its translation is CSVEERFVGTEAFF.